Listed below are T cell receptor beta chains from one sample, sequenced in a study of blood T cell repertoires in COVID-19. Libraries were prepared by immunoSEQ multiplex PCR; TCRdb keeps only in-frame clonotypes and omits some of them. The data contain approximately 150,000 clones, 88% of them singletons. Sequenced sample: peripheral blood. The receptor source for this set is a man aged 50-60 years who had recovered from COVID-19. Both conserved end residues are part of each CDR3. Fields, in order: D gene, V gene, J gene, CDR3 DNA, CDR3 protein. A D gene is named only where the DNA matches it firmly.

D: -
V: TRBV19
J: TRBJ1-5
DNA: TGTGCCAGTAGTATAGATCCAAGGGGGGGTAATCAGCCCCAGCATTTT
CDR3: CASSIDPRGGNQPQHF

D: TRBD2
V: TRBV4-1
J: TRBJ2-5
DNA: TGCGCCAGCAGCCAAGATTGGCTAGCGGGACAAGAGACCCAGTACTTC
CDR3: CASSQDWLAGQETQYF

D: TRBD2
V: TRBV7-9
J: TRBJ2-3
DNA: TGTGCCAGCAGCCCTGTAGCGGGAAGGGAAACAGATACGCAGTATTTT
CDR3: CASSPVAGRETDTQYF

D: -
V: TRBV7-2
J: TRBJ2-3
DNA: TGTGCCAGCAGCCCCCGGGGGAGGACGAGAGATACGCAGTATTTT
CDR3: CASSPRGRTRDTQYF

D: -
V: TRBV9
J: TRBJ2-5
DNA: TGTGCCAGCAGCGCCCTAACCCAGTACTTC
CDR3: CASSALTQYF

D: TRBD1
V: TRBV2
J: TRBJ1-2
DNA: TGTGCCAGCACCGGGGACAGCCAGGTTAATGGCTACACCTTC
CDR3: CASTGDSQVNGYTF

D: TRBD2
V: TRBV28
J: TRBJ2-5
DNA: TGTGCCAGCAACCAAGGGATGGCGGGGGGACAAGAGACCCAGTACTTC
CDR3: CASNQGMAGGQETQYF

D: -
V: TRBV21-1
J: TRBJ2-5
DNA: TGTGCCACCCCCCCCCAAGTCGGGTCAGGGGGCACCCCCCCATTCCAAGAGACCCAGTACTTC
CDR3: CATPPQVGSGGTPPFQETQYF

D: -
V: TRBV7-2
J: TRBJ2-2
DNA: TGTGCCAGCAGCGGGGGGTTTACGTACACCGGGGAGCTGTTTTTT
CDR3: CASSGGFTYTGELFF

D: TRBD1
V: TRBV27
J: TRBJ2-3
DNA: TGTGCCAGCAGGTGGACAGGGGGCACAGATACGCAGTATTTT
CDR3: CASRWTGGTDTQYF

D: TRBD1
V: TRBV23-1
J: TRBJ2-3
DNA: TGCGCCAGCAGTCAATTGGGACAGGGACCTCGCACAGATACGCAGTATTTT
CDR3: CASSQLGQGPRTDTQYF

D: TRBD1
V: TRBV27
J: TRBJ1-2
DNA: TGTGCCAGCAGTTCACCGGGACAGTCCAGAGGCTACACCTTC
CDR3: CASSSPGQSRGYTF

D: -
V: TRBV9
J: TRBJ1-6
DNA: TGTGCCAGCGGCATCGGAGCGTATGGTAATTCACCCCTCCACTTT
CDR3: CASGIGAYGNSPLHF

D: -
V: TRBV6-5
J: TRBJ2-3
DNA: TGTGCCAGCAGGCCTATACAGGGCCGCACAGATACGCAGTATTTT
CDR3: CASRPIQGRTDTQYF

D: TRBD1
V: TRBV29-1
J: TRBJ2-7
DNA: TGCAGCGTTGTTGGCGGGGACAGGCGGCATGAGCAGTACTTC
CDR3: CSVVGGDRRHEQYF

D: -
V: TRBV2
J: TRBJ1-5
DNA: TGTGCCAGCGTCGGACAGTTACATAGCAATCAGCCCCAGCATTTT
CDR3: CASVGQLHSNQPQHF

D: -
V: TRBV9
J: TRBJ1-4
DNA: TGTGCCAGCAGCGTAGGAGCAACTAATGAAAAACTGTTTTTT
CDR3: CASSVGATNEKLFF

D: TRBD1
V: TRBV5-1
J: TRBJ1-1
DNA: TGCGCCAGCAGCCCGAGGCAGGGGGCAACTGAAGCTTTCTTT
CDR3: CASSPRQGATEAFF